This passage covers 21 T cell receptor beta chains from one sample sequenced in a study of T-cell reconstitution after alpha-beta-depleted transplantation in children. TCRbeta library construction was performed incorporating unique molecular identifiers. TCRdb passed the PCR reads through MiXCR, listing each CDR3 protein once. The table includes hundreds of thousands of distinct CDR3 sequences, roughly 13% detected once. The sample consisted of PBMCs, mostly from graft donor cells, taken 360 days after TCRalphabeta/CD19-depleted stem cell transplant. The receptors originated from a male patient under 18 who had a stem cell transplant for acute myeloid leukemia, so the T cells may come from the graft donor.

This clonotype has at least ten counts. The DNA for the CDR3 is TGTGCCATCTACCCGGGACAGGGGCAGTACGAGCAGTACTTC. Translating gives CAIYPGQGQYEQYF. The chain has TRBV28 and TRBJ2-7; 10 bases are a match to TRBD1. The CDR3 consists of 14 residues. V shed 10 bases, J shed 4 bases, and the junction held 10 bases outside the gene matches. Germline CDR1 reads MDHEN; CDR2 reads SYDVKM.

The DNA for the CDR3 is TGTGCCAGCTCACCACCTAGGGGCCCCTACGAGCAGTACTTC. Protein: CASSPPRGPYEQYF. This chain connects TRBV18 to TRBJ2-7; D possibly corresponds to TRBD1 (5 bases). V lost 0 bases and J 2 bases, leaving 8 bases between the germline ends. Germline CDR1 and CDR2: KGHSH and LQKENI. CDR3 size: 14 residues. The complete variable domain, with remaining parts taken from reference TRBV18 and TRBJ2-7, reads NAGVMQNPRHLVRRRGQEARLRCSPMKGHSHVYWYRQLPEEGLKFMVYLQKENIIDESGMPKERFSAEFPKEGPSILRIQQVVRGDSAAYFCASSPPRGPYEQYFGPGTRLTVT.

The chain uses TRBV18 and TRBJ2-7; D gene uncertain. Germline values: CDR1 KGHSH, CDR2 LQKENI. There are 14 residues in the CDR3. V gave up 6 bases and J gave up 2 bases, with 14 bases separating them. CDR3 DNA: TGTGCCAGCTCTCCCGGGCCCGTAACCTACGAGCAGTACTTC. Translating it yields CASSPGPVTYEQYF.

The chain uses TRBV5-1 and TRBJ2-7; 7 positions agree with TRBD1. Germline-derived CDR1 and CDR2 are SGHRS and YFSETQ. V gave up 7 bases and J gave up 2 bases; unmatched junction bases: 12. CDR3 length: 15 amino acids. The CDR3 protein is CASGILQGTAYEQYF. In DNA form, the CDR3 reads TGCGCCAGCGGCATATTACAGGGGACCGCCTACGAGCAGTACTTC.

This clonotype was observed a few times. This chain joins TRBV7-3 and TRBJ2-1; a possible D gene is TRBD2 (5 bases). The CDR3 consists of 18 residues. Germline V gene data show CDR1 as SGHTA and CDR2 as FQGTGA. Trimming stripped 2 bases from V and 0 bases from J, with 17 bases between. CDR3 sequence reads: CASSLYGQRLSSYNEQFF. The CDR3 DNA follows: TGTGCCAGCAGCTTATATGGGCAGCGGCTTAGCTCCTACAATGAGCAGTTCTTC.

A few counts support this clonotype. J is TRBJ2-3 and V is TRBV4-3; 8 bases map to TRBD2. CDR3 size: 16 residues. The ends lost 3 bases at V and 5 bases at J; junction bases unmatched: 10. CDR1 and CDR2 from the germline V gene are LGHNA and YSLEER. The CDR3 reads CASSHPIAGLGDTQYF. CDR3 nucleotides: TGCGCCAGCAGCCACCCCATAGCGGGATTGGGAGATACGCAGTATTTT.

This clonotype showed up many times. The chain has TRBV29-1 and TRBJ2-1; TRBD2 aligns across 10 bases. The CDR3 length is 14 residues. Germline loops: CDR1 SQVTM, CDR2 ANQGSEA. V was clipped by 6 bases and J by 5 bases; unmatched bases: 7. The CDR3 nucleotides are TGCAGCGTGACCGGGACTAGCGCCGACAATGAGCAGTTCTTC. Protein sequence: CSVTGTSADNEQFF.

The gene calls are TRBV28 and TRBJ2-1; 10 nucleotides match TRBD2. CDR1 and CDR2 (germline): MDHEN, SYDVKM. CDR3 length: 17 residues. The V gene end was trimmed by 3 bases and the J gene end by 2 bases; junction bases not matched to a gene: 7. CDR3 sequence: CASSFEAGGPTYNEQFF. For the CDR3, the DNA is TGTGCCAGCAGTTTTGAAGCGGGAGGGCCCACCTACAATGAGCAGTTCTTC.

This clonotype was seen repeatedly, ten times or more. This chain uses TRBV29-1 with TRBJ2-5; D remains unclear. V shed 5 bases and J shed 5 bases, with 9 bases lying between them. This CDR3 region has 11 residues. In germline, CDR1 is SQVTM, CDR2 ANQGSEA. The CDR3 protein is CSVPTVETQYF. CDR3 sequence (DNA): TGCAGCGTTCCCACCGTGGAGACCCAGTACTTC.

This clonotype appeared a few times. The chain employs TRBV20-1 and TRBJ2-7; 8 nucleotides match TRBD1. CDR3 length: 15 residues. Losses at the gene ends were 1 base for V and 1 base for J; bases not matched to a gene: 6. CDR1 DFQATT and CDR2 SNEGSKA come from the germline V gene (reference sequence). CDR3 loop: CSARGKDRASYEQYF. DNA of the CDR3: TGCAGTGCTAGAGGAAAGGACAGGGCTTCCTACGAGCAGTACTTC.

This chain joins TRBV20-1 and TRBJ2-7; 8 nucleotides align to TRBD2. The CDR3 totals 12 residues. Looked up from germline, CDR1 is DFQATT and CDR2 is SNEGSKA (reference sequence). This CDR3 reads CTSSGDSYEQYF. The CDR3 DNA sequence: TGCACAAGTAGCGGGGACTCCTACGAGCAGTACTTC.

The chain carries TRBV10-3 and TRBJ2-1; a weak D match, TRBD2 (6 bases). The CDR3 contains 17 residues. Germline values: CDR1 ENHRY, CDR2 SYGVKD. Trimming removed 6 bases from V and 7 bases from J, with 25 bases in between. CDR3 region: CAISYTLRDLGPNEQFF. The CDR3 DNA is TGTGCCATCAGCTACACACTCCGGGACTTGGGTCCAAATGAGCAGTTCTTC.

This clonotype was recorded a few times. This chain links TRBV27 with TRBJ2-5; D is unresolved. The CDR3 is made up of 14 amino acids. Trimming pared 5 bases from V and 5 bases from J, leaving 15 bases between. CDR1 and CDR2 (germline): MNHEY, SMNVEV (reference sequence). CDR3 loop: CASSPRLGSETQYF. The CDR3 DNA sequence: TGTGCCAGCAGTCCCCGCCTCGGTTCTGAGACCCAGTACTTC.

This clonotype came up a few times. The chain uses TRBV9 and TRBJ1-1; unclear D gene. Germline V lookup: CDR1 SGDLS, CDR2 YYNGEE. Trimming removed 4 bases at V and 0 bases at J, with 13 bases between. The CDR3 totals 15 residues. The CDR3 DNA reads as TGTGCCAGCAGCCCTACAATGGCTCTGAACACTGAAGCTTTCTTT. Translated, it gives CASSPTMALNTEAFF.

The chain carries TRBV29-1 and TRBJ2-7; D is perhaps TRBD1 or TRBD2 (5 bases each). Looked up from germline, CDR1 is SQVTM and CDR2 is ANQGSEA. V lost 2 bases to trimming and J lost 3 bases, with 17 bases between them. This CDR3 comprises 15 residues. The CDR3 DNA reads as TGCAGCGTTGAAACACTCTTGAGGGGAGACTACGAGCAGTACTTC. Protein: CSVETLLRGDYEQYF.

V and J are TRBV28 and TRBJ2-7; possibly TRBD1 for D (6 bases). This CDR3 contains 14 residues. Germline V lookup: CDR1 MDHEN, CDR2 SYDVKM. Between the trimmed V and J ends, which lost 7 bases and 3 bases, there was a span of 16 bases. CDR3 coding DNA: TGTGCCAGCAATCTACAGGGCGCCTTCTACGAGCAGTACTTC. Protein sequence: CASNLQGAFYEQYF.

This clonotype occurred a few times. The chain recombines TRBV29-1 with TRBJ2-5; 7 bases align to TRBD2. With 1 base clipped from V and 2 bases from J, the junction kept 7 bases outside the gene matches. In germline, CDR1 is SQVTM, CDR2 ANQGSEA. The CDR3 extends over 15 amino acids. Here the CDR3 reads CSVEVAGVGQETQYF. The CDR3 nucleotides are TGCAGCGTTGAAGTGGCGGGAGTCGGGCAAGAGACCCAGTACTTC.

V and J are TRBV14 and TRBJ1-2, with a possible D match to TRBD1 (5 bases). CDR1 and CDR2 (germline): SGHDN, FVKESK. Trimming took 4 bases from V and 2 from J, leaving 8 bases between them. CDR3 length: 13 residues. CDR3 sequence (DNA): TGTGCCAGCAGCCGGGACGGAAACTATGGCTACACCTTC. Translated: CASSRDGNYGYTF.

In its sample, this clonotype was seen a few times. This chain connects TRBV4-3 to TRBJ2-3; D remains ambiguous. The CDR3 runs 17 residues. CDR1 and CDR2 (germline): LGHNA, YSLEER. V was shortened by 1 base and J by 2 bases, with 16 bases between the two germline ends. This chain's CDR3 is CASSQGVGIKITDTQYF. For the CDR3, the DNA is TGCGCCAGCAGCCAAGGGGTAGGAATCAAGATCACAGATACGCAGTATTTT.

Of note for this clonotype: Since a much larger clone is just one base distant, this may be a read error. The J gene is TRBJ1-1, the V gene TRBV12-3 or TRBV12-4; no definite D call. V was pared by 1 base and J by 5 bases, with 2 bases between. The CDR3 covers 11 residues. In DNA, the CDR3 is TGTGCCAGCAGTTTAGAAACTGAAGCTTTCTTT. It translates to CASSLETEAFF.

This clonotype was recorded a few times. This chain joins TRBV11-2 and TRBJ2-5; 7 nucleotides line up with TRBD2. J was trimmed by 1 base and V by 5 bases; bases with no gene match: 10. The CDR3 runs to 16 residues. Germline assignment: CDR1 SGHAT and CDR2 FQNNGV. CDR3 in DNA: TGTGCCAGCAGCCCCCCGGGGGTAGCGGGCCAAGAGACCCAGTACTTC. Translation: CASSPPGVAGQETQYF.